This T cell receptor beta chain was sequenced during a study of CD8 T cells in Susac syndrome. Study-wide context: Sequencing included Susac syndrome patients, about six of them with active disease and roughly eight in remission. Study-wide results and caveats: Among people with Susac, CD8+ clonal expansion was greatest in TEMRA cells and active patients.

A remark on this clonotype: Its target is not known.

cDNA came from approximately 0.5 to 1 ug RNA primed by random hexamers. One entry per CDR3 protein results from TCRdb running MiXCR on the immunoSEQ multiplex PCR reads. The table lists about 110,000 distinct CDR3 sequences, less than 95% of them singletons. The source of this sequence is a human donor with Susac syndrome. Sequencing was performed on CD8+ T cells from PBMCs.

The CDR3: CASSVAGGLNTEAFF. CDR3 coding DNA: TGTGCCAGCAGTGTCGCAGGGGGCCTGAACACTGAAGCTTTCTTT. V usage is TRBV25-1 and J usage is TRBJ1-1, with TRBD1 matching 8 bases. The CDR3 is 15 residues long. Trimming removed 4 bases from V and 0 bases from J; junction bases left unmatched: 4. Germline V gene sequence: CDR1 MGHDK, CDR2 SYGVNS.